The 32 T cell receptor beta chains below all came from one sample that was sequenced in a study of cytomegalovirus exposure and HLA in healthy donors. The PCR was carried out with 60 Vbeta primers and 13 Jbeta primers. Profiled with immunoSEQ multiplex PCR; TCRdb holds only in-frame clones, not every one. The table lists fewer than 110,000 clones, 65% to 80% of them singletons. The sequencing sample was made of PBMCs. The origin of the receptors is a woman in her thirties or forties in good health and CMV-seronegative.

The gene calls are TRBV19 and TRBJ1-5; possibly TRBD1 for D (6 bases). This CDR3 is built from 16 residues. V lost 3 bases and J 0 bases, leaving 12 bases between the germline ends. Germline values: CDR1 LNHDA, CDR2 SQIVND (reference sequence). The CDR3 region has the DNA TGTGCCAGTAGTATTAGACAGGAAAGTAGCAATCAGCCCCAGCATTTT. Translated: CASSIRQESSNQPQHF.

The rearrangement uses TRBV4-1 and TRBJ2-2, with D unclear. Germline values: CDR1 MGHRA, CDR2 YSYEKL. The length of the CDR3 is 15 residues. V was pared by 1 base and J by 0 bases, with 6 bases between. The CDR3 DNA is TGCGCCAGCAGCCAAGGCCCTACGAACACCGGGGAGCTGTTTTTT. It is translated as CASSQGPTNTGELFF.

V and J are TRBV5-6 and TRBJ2-1; 9 bases are shared with TRBD2. With V trimmed by 0 bases and J by 10 bases, 8 bases remained unmatched. Germline CDR1 SGHDT, CDR2 YYEEEE. The CDR3 sequence is 15 residues long. CDR3 nucleotides: TGTGCCAGCAGCTTGGTTGGCGGGGGGGCGGGGGAGCAGTTCTTC. Residues: CASSLVGGGAGEQFF.

The chain recombines TRBV7-9 with TRBJ2-3; 11 bases agree with TRBD2. CDR3 length equals 13 residues. V shed 10 bases, J shed 6 bases, and the junction held 6 bases outside the gene matches. Germline V gene data show CDR1 as SEHNR and CDR2 as FQNEAQ (reference sequence). The CDR3 DNA reads TGTGCCACCCTAGCGGGGGGTCTGGATACGCAGTATTTT. Protein product: CATLAGGLDTQYF.

The chain joins TRBV7-9 to TRBJ1-2; 7 nucleotides line up with TRBD1. The CDR3 is made up of 12 amino acids. Trimming removed 10 bases from V and 4 bases from J; junction bases left unmatched: 6. CDR1 and CDR2 (germline): SEHNR, FQNEAQ (reference sequence). Here the CDR3 reads CATSGQTYGYTF. As DNA, the CDR3 is TGTGCCACATCGGGACAGACCTATGGCTACACCTTC.

The CDR3 DNA follows: TGTGCCAGCAGTTCGGGACAGGTTCTCCTGGGCACTGAAGCTTTCTTT. This codes for CASSSGQVLLGTEAFF. The chain employs TRBV28 and TRBJ1-1, with TRBD1 matching over 8 bases. The CDR3 is 16 amino acids. Germline V gene lookup returns CDR1 MDHEN and CDR2 SYDVKM. V dropped 4 bases and J dropped 4; count of bases not matched to a gene: 11.

This chain joins TRBV9 and TRBJ2-3, with 9 bases identical to TRBD2. The CDR3 has 15 amino acids. Trimming cost V 7 bases and J 1 base; bases outside gene matches: 7. Germline CDR1 and CDR2: SGDLS and YYNGEE. CDR3 bases: TGTGCCAGCGGCGGGGGGGGTGTGGGCACAGATACGCAGTATTTT. Protein sequence: CASGGGGVGTDTQYF. Drawing the rest from reference TRBV9 and TRBJ2-3, the complete variable domain is DSGVTQTPKHLITATGQRVTLRCSPRSGDLSVYWYQQSLDQGLQFLIQYYNGEERAKGNILERFSAQQFPDLHSELNLSSLELGDSALYFCASGGGGVGTDTQYFGPGTRLTVL.

The chain combines TRBV5-6 with TRBJ2-5; TRBD2 agrees at 7 bases. This CDR3 is 12 amino acids long. In germline, CDR1 is SGHDT, CDR2 YYEEEE. V lost 4 bases, J lost 5 bases, and 2 bases stayed unmatched. CDR3 sequence: CASSPGGETQYF. CDR3 sequence (DNA): TGTGCCAGCAGCCCCGGGGGGGAGACCCAGTACTTC.

The chain joins TRBV5-4 to TRBJ2-5, with TRBD2 identical over 10 bases. Germline lookup yields CDR1 SGHNT and CDR2 YYREEE (reference sequence). V trimming: 5 bases; J trimming: 2 bases; junction bases outside the gene matches: 3. CDR3 size: 14 residues. CDR3 nucleotides: TGTGCCAGCAGTCGTAGCGGGGGGCAAGAGACCCAGTACTTC. It yields the protein CASSRSGGQETQYF.

This clone came up a few times. V usage is TRBV6-6 and J usage is TRBJ1-1; D not certain. CDR1 and CDR2 from the germline V gene are MNHNY and SVGAGI (reference sequence). V was shortened by 2 bases and J by 5 bases, with 9 bases between the two germline ends. The CDR3 consists of 13 residues. Here the CDR3 DNA reads TGTGCCAGCAGTTACCTGCGAGAGACTGAAGCTTTCTTT. This encodes CASSYLRETEAFF.

The chain employs TRBV7-9 and TRBJ2-5; D perhaps matches TRBD1 (6 bases). Judging by the DNA end, TRBJ2-7 fits better; the J call may be wrong. CDR1 and CDR2 from the germline V gene are SEHNR and FQNEAQ (reference sequence). There are 16 residues in the CDR3. Here the CDR3 DNA reads TGTGCCAGCAGCCCCCCGACAGGTCTGGCTCGGGGCGAGCAGTACTTC. It is translated as CASSPPTGLARGEQYF.

This clone was seen only once. This rearrangement joins TRBV30 to TRBJ2-2, with a tentative D call TRBD1 (5 bases). Trimming shortened V by 2 bases and J by 3 bases, and 10 bases separated the two germline ends. The CDR3 contains 14 residues. In germline, CDR1 is GTSNPN, CDR2 SVGIG (reference sequence). Written as DNA, the CDR3 is TGTGCCTGGAGTCCAGGACACTACACCGGGGAGCTGTTTTTT. Its protein product is CAWSPGHYTGELFF.

By its share, this clone is medium-sized. The chain has TRBV5-4 and TRBJ2-7; 14 nucleotides align to TRBD2. The V segment lost 3 bases and the J segment 0 bases; nucleotides outside the gene matches: 2. The CDR3 extends over 16 amino acids. Germline V gives CDR1 SGHNT, CDR2 YYREEE (reference sequence). The CDR3, as DNA: TGTGCCAGCAGCTCGGGGACTAGCGGGAGCTCCTACGAGCAGTACTTC. It translates to CASSSGTSGSSYEQYF.

The J gene is TRBJ2-3, the V gene TRBV15; a weak D match, TRBD2 (6 bases). Germline loops: CDR1 LNHNV, CDR2 YYDKDF (reference sequence). The CDR3 has 15 amino acids. V gave up 4 bases and J gave up 3 bases, with 14 bases separating them. Here the CDR3 DNA reads TGTGCCACCAGCATGACGAGGGCGGGGACAGATACGCAGTATTTT. Its translation: CATSMTRAGTDTQYF.

V gene TRBV2 combines with J gene TRBJ2-5; tentative D call: TRBD1 (6 bases). The last part of the DNA fits TRBJ2-7 better; the J call may be wrong. From germline, CDR1 is SNHLY and CDR2 FYNNEI. The CDR3 sequence is 12 residues long. The CDR3, as DNA: TGTGCCAGCAGCCAACAGGGCTACGAGCAGTACTTC. Translation: CASSQQGYEQYF.

V and J are TRBV19 and TRBJ2-7; 8 bases fit TRBD1. The CDR3 sequence is 14 residues long. V gave up 6 bases and J gave up 3 bases; unmatched junction bases: 7. Germline loops: CDR1 LNHDA, CDR2 SQIVND (reference sequence). The CDR3 coding sequence is TGTGCCAGTAGCCGGGACAGGTCAATCTACGAGCAGTACTTC. This translates into CASSRDRSIYEQYF. Combining the CDR3 with reference TRBV19 and TRBJ2-7 gives the whole variable domain DGGITQSPKYLFRKEGQNVTLSCEQNLNHDAMYWYRQDPGQGLRLIYYSQIVNDFQKGDIAEGYSVSREKKESFPLTVTSAQKNPTAFYLCASSRDRSIYEQYFGPGTRLTVT.

This clone was observed a single time. Within the sample, other DNA sequences also encode this same CDR3. The chain links TRBV6-5 to TRBJ1-4, with 7 bases lining up with TRBD1. The CDR3 totals 12 residues. V lost 6 bases and J lost 6; bases outside the gene matches: 1. Per germline, CDR1 MNHEY and CDR2 SVGAGI. CDR3 sequence (DNA): TGTGCCAGCAGGCAGGGGGATGAAAAACTGTTTTTT. This sequence encodes CASRQGDEKLFF.

This chain joins TRBV19 and TRBJ1-1; no firm D call. V dropped 8 bases and J dropped 6 bases, with 13 bases sitting between them. The CDR3 is made up of 12 amino acids. Germline V gene sequence: CDR1 LNHDA, CDR2 SQIVND (reference sequence). The DNA of the CDR3 is TGTGCCAGTGGGCACCAAGGCGCTGAAGCTTTCTTT. Encoded protein: CASGHQGAEAFF.

The chain combines TRBV2 with TRBJ2-6; TRBD1 agrees at 10 bases. CDR3 length: 17 residues. Looked up from germline, CDR1 is SNHLY and CDR2 is FYNNEI. Germline trimming cut 7 bases from V and 3 bases from J; bases unmatched to any gene: 9. In DNA, the CDR3 is TGTGCCAGCACTCGCCGGGACAGGGGCGGTGGGGCCAACGTCCTGACTTTC. It codes for CASTRRDRGGGANVLTF.

The chain links TRBV7-9 to TRBJ1-6, with no clear D. The ends were cut back, 1 base at V and 8 bases at J, with 9 bases in the middle. The CDR3 has 14 amino acids. From germline, CDR1 is SEHNR and CDR2 FQNEAQ (reference sequence). This CDR3 reads CASSLDGGDSPLHF. CDR3 sequence (DNA): TGTGCCAGCAGCTTAGACGGAGGAGATTCACCCCTCCACTTT.

Details on this clone: At one of its ends the junction is not consistent with the germline gene, which may arise from a read error. The V and J genes are TRBV28 and TRBJ1-2, with 8 bases that match TRBD1. The CDR3 spans 11 residues. The germline gives CDR1 MDHEN, CDR2 SYDVKM. This CDR3 is CASSGDRQRGF. CDR3 DNA: TGTGCCAGCAGTGGGGACAGGCAGAGGGGCTTC.

V is TRBV6-6 and J is TRBJ1-6; D not certain. V gave up 7 bases and J gave up 3 bases, with 10 bases separating them. The germline CDR1 and CDR2 sequences are MNHNY and SVGAGI (reference sequence). The CDR3 loop spans 14 amino acids. The CDR3 DNA follows: TGTGCCAGCACTCGGGAGTACTATAATTCACCCCTCCACTTT. Translated: CASTREYYNSPLHF.

The chain joins TRBV11-3 to TRBJ2-5; TRBD2 matches 14 bases. With the DNA end fitting TRBJ2-7 better, the J assignment may be wrong. The germline CDR1 and CDR2 sequences are SGHNT and YENEEA. The CDR3 contains 15 residues. The CDR3 loop is CASSPGLAGAYEQYF. The CDR3, as DNA: TGTGCCAGCAGCCCGGGACTAGCGGGAGCCTACGAGCAGTACTTC.

The chain has TRBV30 and TRBJ2-1; TRBD2 aligns across 12 bases. This CDR3 comprises 17 residues. Germline-derived CDR1 and CDR2 are GTSNPN and SVGIG (reference sequence). V dropped 1 base and J dropped 5; count of bases not matched to a gene: 9. CDR3 in DNA: TGTGCCTGGAGTGCTGGGAGGACTAGCGGGACCGACAATGAGCAGTTCTTC. It codes for CAWSAGRTSGTDNEQFF.

The rearrangement joins TRBV21-1 to TRBJ2-4; the tabulated D call, TRBD1, remains unverified against the DNA. TRBV21-1 is tagged as a pseudogene. CDR3 length: 14 amino acids. CDR3 region: CASSKYSWVDIQCF. CDR3 in DNA: TGTGCCAGCAGCAAATACTCTTGGGTGGACATTCAGTGCTTC.

The J gene is TRBJ2-1, the V gene TRBV6-5; 8 bases line up with TRBD2. Germline CDR1 reads MNHEY; CDR2 reads SVGAGI. The CDR3 runs to 15 residues. J was trimmed by 7 bases and V by 6 bases; bases with no gene match: 11. CDR3 loop: CASSRGVAGRNEQFF. DNA for the CDR3: TGTGCCAGCAGCCGCGGGGTAGCGGGAAGGAATGAGCAGTTCTTC.

This chain uses TRBV30 with TRBJ1-1, with TRBD1 identical over 8 bases. CDR3 length: 15 amino acids. The V gene end was trimmed by 5 bases and the J gene end by 0 bases; junction bases not matched to a gene: 8. Per the germline V gene, CDR1 is GTSNPN and CDR2 is SVGIG (reference sequence). CDR3 nucleotides: TGTGCCTGGGCAGGGGGCAAAGGAGTGAACACTGAAGCTTTCTTT. Protein product: CAWAGGKGVNTEAFF.

To note about this clone: One end of the junction is discordant with germline, which a read error may explain. The chain uses TRBV9 and TRBJ2-3, with a possible D match to TRBD2 (5 bases). The germline V gene encodes CDR1 SGDLS and CDR2 YYNGEE. The CDR3 loop spans 16 amino acids. The CDR3 is CVSSVAPSGLTDTQYF. DNA of the CDR3: TGTGTCAGCAGCGTAGCTCCGAGCGGTCTCACAGATACGCAGTATTTT.

V and J are TRBV7-9 and TRBJ2-1; 9 bases agree with TRBD2. The CDR3 has 15 residues. Germline values: CDR1 SEHNR, CDR2 FQNEAQ (reference sequence). J was trimmed by 4 bases and V by 8 bases; bases with no gene match: 9. The CDR3 DNA is TGTGCCAGCCAGGGACTAGCCGCCATTTACAATGAGCAGTTCTTC. Its translation: CASQGLAAIYNEQFF. The whole variable domain, filled in from reference TRBV7-9 and TRBJ2-1, reads DTGVSQNPRHKITKRGQNVTFRCDPISEHNRLYWYRQTLGQGPEFLTYFQNEAQLEKSRLLSDRFSAERPKGSFSTLEIQRTEQGDSAMYLCASQGLAAIYNEQFFGPGTRLTVL.

Only a few counts were recorded for this clone. The V call is TRBV6-1, the J call TRBJ2-7; D might be TRBD1 (6 bases). There are 13 residues in the CDR3. The ends were cut back, 6 bases at V and 5 bases at J, with 14 bases in the middle. Germline-derived CDR1 and CDR2 are MNHNS and SASEGT. CDR3 amino acids: CASRLDSFDEQYF. DNA for the CDR3: TGTGCCAGCAGACTGGACAGTTTCGACGAGCAGTACTTC.

As for this clone: Other nucleotide sequences from this sample produce the same CDR3. This rearrangement joins TRBV6-5 to TRBJ1-2; 7 bases are shared with TRBD1. There are 15 residues in the CDR3. V was clipped by 5 bases and J by 4 bases; unmatched bases: 10. Per germline, CDR1 MNHEY and CDR2 SVGAGI. The CDR3 nucleotides are TGTGCCAGCAGTACCTCCAGGGGGTTTTCCTATGGCTACACCTTC. Its protein is CASSTSRGFSYGYTF.

The CDR3 coding sequence is TGTGCCAGTTATGCGCGCGGACAGGGTGGATTTGAAGCTTTCTTT. It encodes CASYARGQGGFEAFF. The rearrangement joins TRBV19 to TRBJ1-1, with 8 bases that match TRBD1. V shed 8 bases, J shed 7 bases, and the junction held 15 bases outside the gene matches. Germline values: CDR1 LNHDA, CDR2 SQIVND (reference sequence). This CDR3 spans 15 amino acids.